These 32 T cell receptor beta chains share one sample of origin, sequenced in a study of T cell changes during pregnancy in multiple sclerosis (dated by TCRdb to between 2018 and 2021). The library came from the immunoSEQ multiplex PCR assay. TCRdb provides this immuneACCESS table in a form limited to in-frame rearrangements. Some clones are lacking; in checked studies, under half of them reflect an unresolved V gene, and why the rest are absent is not known. In all, the sample holds fewer than 90,000 clones, and about 93% of those were seen once. The ten most abundant clones make up approximately 1.6% of the sample. Material: peripheral blood, obtained after pregnancy. The receptors were sampled from a female donor in good health, enrolled as a control in a pregnancy study.

This chain connects TRBV4-1 to TRBJ2-7; tentatively, D is TRBD2 (6 bases). Trimming removed 2 bases from V and 3 bases from J, with 11 bases in between. The germline V gene has CDR1 MGHRA and CDR2 YSYEKL. CDR3 length equals 14 residues. In DNA form, the CDR3 reads TGCGCCAGCAGCCAAACGGAGGGCAACTACGAGCAGTACTTC. Its protein product is CASSQTEGNYEQYF.

J is TRBJ1-4 and V is TRBV6-1; D possibly corresponds to TRBD1 (6 bases). The germline gives CDR1 MNHNS, CDR2 SASEGT. This CDR3 comprises 17 residues. The germline V and J ends were trimmed by 1 base and 5 bases, with 17 bases remaining between them. The CDR3 coding sequence is TGTGCCAGCAGTGAAGGAGTTAGGGACATAGGAAATGAAAAACTGTTTTTT. Residues: CASSEGVRDIGNEKLFF.

This rearrangement joins TRBV29-1 to TRBJ2-3; TRBD2 agrees at 8 bases. The CDR3 consists of 17 residues. Germline CDR1 and CDR2: SQVTM and ANQGSEA. The V and J ends lost 1 base and 0 bases, in that order; junction bases with no gene match: 9. Written as DNA, the CDR3 is TGCAGCGTTGAAGGGGCGGGAGGCCCCATAAGCACAGATACGCAGTATTTT. As protein: CSVEGAGGPISTDTQYF.

V and J are TRBV19 and TRBJ2-7; 12 bases are shared with TRBD2. The CDR3 is 16 residues long. The germline V gene encodes CDR1 LNHDA and CDR2 SQIVND (reference sequence). The J segment lost 3 bases and the V segment lost 4 bases, leaving 7 bases of the junction unmatched. The CDR3 region has the DNA TGTGCCAGTAGTAATGGTGCGACTAGCGGGAGCTACGAGCAGTACTTC. Its translation: CASSNGATSGSYEQYF.

The chain has TRBV5-4 and TRBJ2-3; weak D call: TRBD1 (6 bases). Trimming left V 4 bases short and J 3 bases short, with 15 bases between. The CDR3 spans 15 residues. Germline assignment: CDR1 SGHNT and CDR2 YYREEE (reference sequence). CDR3 nucleotides: TGTGCCAGCAGCGTTGGAGCAGGGGAGACAGATACGCAGTATTTT. This encodes CASSVGAGETDTQYF.

V gene TRBV2 combines with J gene TRBJ1-3; 8 bases are shared with TRBD1. Per the germline V gene, CDR1 is SNHLY and CDR2 is FYNNEI. The junction had 3 bases not matched to a gene; V was cut back by 6 bases and J by 2 bases. This CDR3 contains 14 residues. CDR3 in DNA: TGTGCCAGCAGGCTACAGGGGGCTGGAAACACCATATATTTT. Residues: CASRLQGAGNTIYF.

The rearrangement uses TRBV7-6 and TRBJ2-1; D ambiguous. This CDR3 contains 16 residues. Germline CDR1 and CDR2: SGHVS and FNYEAQ. Between the trimmed V and J ends, which lost 3 bases and 4 bases, there was a span of 16 bases. The CDR3 spells CASSFLQSTNYNEQFF. The CDR3 bases are TGTGCCAGCAGCTTTCTGCAGAGTACTAATTACAATGAGCAGTTCTTC.

The chain has TRBV28 and TRBJ2-1; 14 bases are shared with TRBD2. Germline CDR1 reads MDHEN; CDR2 reads SYDVKM. The junction had 9 bases not matched to a gene; V was cut back by 3 bases and J by 8 bases. This CDR3 spans 17 amino acids. The CDR3 DNA follows: TGTGCCAGCAGTTTGGGCAAATGGGGACTAGCGGGAGATGAGCAGTTCTTC. Its protein product is CASSLGKWGLAGDEQFF.

The V gene is TRBV6-6, the J gene TRBJ2-7; D may be TRBD1 (5 bases). The CDR3 runs to 14 residues. CDR1 is MNHNY and CDR2 is SVGAGI in the germline V gene (reference sequence). V lost 2 bases and J 7 bases, leaving 15 bases between the germline ends. CDR3 amino acids: CASSYMMPRVEQYF. The CDR3 DNA sequence: TGTGCCAGCAGTTACATGATGCCCAGGGTTGAGCAGTACTTC.

The chain has TRBV5-1 and TRBJ1-2, with a tentative D call TRBD1 (6 bases). Looked up from germline, CDR1 is SGHRS and CDR2 is YFSETQ. The ends were cut back, 4 bases at V and 3 bases at J, with 16 bases in the middle. CDR3 length equals 15 residues. The CDR3 sequence: CASSRGQTPDYGYTF. The CDR3 DNA reads as TGCGCCAGCAGCCGAGGACAGACGCCTGACTATGGCTACACCTTC.

V usage is TRBV2 and J usage is TRBJ2-3, with TRBD2 identical over 7 bases. CDR3 length equals 17 residues. The V and J ends lost 2 bases and 6 bases, in that order; junction bases with no gene match: 14. CDR1 is SNHLY, CDR2 FYNNEI, per germline. CDR3 nucleotide sequence: TGTGCCAGCAGTGAAATTCCTACTAGCGAGCGAGGGGATACGCAGTATTTT. Protein sequence: CASSEIPTSERGDTQYF.

This clone was observed many times. This sequence joins TRBV4-1 and TRBJ2-1; D is possibly TRBD1 (6 bases). Trimming shortened V by 0 bases and J by 0 bases, and 9 bases separated the two germline ends. The CDR3 contains 16 residues. CDR1 MGHRA and CDR2 YSYEKL come from the germline V gene. This CDR3 is CASSQETGFSYNEQFF. CDR3 in DNA: TGCGCCAGCAGCCAAGAAACAGGGTTCTCCTACAATGAGCAGTTCTTC.

This chain joins TRBV7-8 and TRBJ2-5; perhaps TRBD2 as D (5 bases). CDR1 is SGHVS, CDR2 FQNEAQ, per germline. The V end was cut by 2 bases, the J end by 1 base, with 8 bases between. The CDR3 covers 14 residues. This chain's CDR3 is CASSLLAAQETQYF. CDR3 in DNA: TGTGCCAGCAGCTTACTAGCAGCCCAAGAGACCCAGTACTTC.

The chain combines TRBV11-2 with TRBJ1-1; D not resolved. The V and J ends lost 5 bases and 0 bases respectively, with 16 bases between them. Per germline, CDR1 SGHAT and CDR2 FQNNGV. This CDR3 is built from 16 residues. CDR3 sequence: CASSPQTWPVNTEAFF. In nucleotides, the CDR3 is TGTGCCAGCAGCCCACAAACCTGGCCCGTGAACACTGAAGCTTTCTTT.

The V and J genes are TRBV30 and TRBJ1-4, with D unclear. Trimming stripped 8 bases from V and 0 bases from J, with 10 bases between. The CDR3 totals 13 residues. Germline values: CDR1 GTSNPN, CDR2 SVGIG (reference sequence). This CDR3 reads CARGLATNEKLFF. In nucleotides, the CDR3 is TGTGCCCGAGGACTTGCAACTAATGAAAAACTGTTTTTT.

V usage is TRBV19 and J usage is TRBJ2-5; no firm D call. The germline V and J ends were trimmed by 0 bases and 5 bases, with 7 bases remaining between them. The germline CDR1 and CDR2 sequences are LNHDA and SQIVND (reference sequence). The CDR3 runs 13 residues. CDR3 residues: CASSIDLEETQYF. CDR3 nucleotides: TGTGCCAGTAGTATAGATCTGGAGGAGACCCAGTACTTC.

The chain employs TRBV19 and TRBJ2-4, with 9 bases lining up with TRBD1. Per germline, CDR1 LNHDA and CDR2 SQIVND (reference sequence). The CDR3 is 16 amino acids. Germline trimming cut 5 bases from V and 7 bases from J; bases unmatched to any gene: 12. The CDR3 nucleotides read TGTGCCAGTAGTCCGGACAGGGGTTTCGGGACGAACATTCAGTACTTC. Encoded protein: CASSPDRGFGTNIQYF. The full variable domain, rest sourced from reference TRBV19 and TRBJ2-4, is DGGITQSPKYLFRKEGQNVTLSCEQNLNHDAMYWYRQDPGQGLRLIYYSQIVNDFQKGDIAEGYSVSREKKESFPLTVTSAQKNPTAFYLCASSPDRGFGTNIQYFGAGTRLSVL.

The chain links TRBV4-2 to TRBJ2-1, with 9 nucleotides matching TRBD1. V shed 1 base, J shed 2 bases, and the junction held 0 bases outside the gene matches. The CDR3 is made up of 15 amino acids. The germline V gene encodes CDR1 LGHNA and CDR2 YNFKEQ. The DNA for the CDR3 is TGTGCCAGCAGCCAAGGACAGGGGGCCTACAATGAGCAGTTCTTC. Its protein product is CASSQGQGAYNEQFF.

The chain combines TRBV4-1 with TRBJ2-7; TRBD1 aligns across 7 bases. This CDR3 is built from 15 residues. The V gene end was trimmed by 4 bases and the J gene end by 1 base; junction bases not matched to a gene: 7. CDR1 and CDR2 from the germline V gene are MGHRA and YSYEKL. The chain's CDR3 is CASSPRDSNSYEQYF. CDR3 DNA sequence: TGCGCCAGCAGCCCCCGGGACAGCAATTCCTACGAGCAGTACTTC.

This chain joins TRBV7-2 and TRBJ2-5; 7 bases line up with TRBD2. CDR3 length: 15 amino acids. J gave up 5 bases and V 4 bases, and 10 bases lay outside the gene matches. Germline CDR1 SGHTA, CDR2 FQGNSA. The DNA of the CDR3 is TGTGCCAGCAGCTCACGGGGGAGGGCCACGGAGACCCAGTACTTC. This codes for CASSSRGRATETQYF.

Only one count was recorded for this clone. V usage is TRBV18 and J usage is TRBJ1-1; D is unresolved. V lost 0 bases and J lost 0, with 8 bases in between. There are 15 residues in the CDR3. Germline CDR1 and CDR2: KGHSH and LQKENI. The CDR3 protein is CASSPPRAVNTEAFF. CDR3 nucleotides: TGTGCCAGCTCACCACCGAGGGCAGTGAACACTGAAGCTTTCTTT.

This chain joins TRBV4-1 and TRBJ1-2; tentatively, D is TRBD1 (6 bases). The CDR3 loop spans 17 amino acids. CDR1 and CDR2 (germline): MGHRA, YSYEKL. V was shortened by 0 bases and J by 3 bases, with 17 bases between the two germline ends. The CDR3 sequence is CASSQDKVWPGDYGYTF. In nucleotides, the CDR3 is TGCGCCAGCAGCCAAGATAAAGTTTGGCCAGGGGACTATGGCTACACCTTC.

The chain is built from TRBV7-9 and TRBJ2-7, with TRBD1 as a possible D gene (6 bases). The V gene lost 5 bases and the J gene lost 2 bases, with 13 bases spanning the gap. Germline CDR1 SEHNR, CDR2 FQNEAQ (reference sequence). This CDR3 has 14 residues. The CDR3 DNA is TGTGCCAGCAGCGCTTACAGGGTTCCCTACGAGCAGTACTTC. It codes for CASSAYRVPYEQYF. Complete variable domain (other parts from reference TRBV7-9 and TRBJ2-7): DTGVSQNPRHKITKRGQNVTFRCDPISEHNRLYWYRQTLGQGPEFLTYFQNEAQLEKSRLLSDRFSAERPKGSFSTLEIQRTEQGDSAMYLCASSAYRVPYEQYFGPGTRLTVT.

The genes are TRBV2 and TRBJ1-1, with a possible D match to TRBD1 (5 bases). CDR3 size: 13 residues. V lost 5 bases, J lost 5 bases, and 12 bases lay in between. The germline V gene encodes CDR1 SNHLY and CDR2 FYNNEI. The CDR3 region is CASSSEGVTEAFF. CDR3 sequence (DNA): TGTGCCAGCAGTTCGGAAGGGGTTACTGAAGCTTTCTTT.

This clone was seen only once. For the CDR3, the DNA is TGTGCCAGCAGCACCGACACCTTTGAAGCTTTCTTT. It is translated as CASSTDTFEAFF. V gene TRBV28 combines with J gene TRBJ1-1, with D hard to call. Trimming stripped 6 bases from V and 7 bases from J, with 12 bases between. Germline V CDR1 and CDR2: MDHEN, SYDVKM. There are 12 residues in the CDR3.

V usage is TRBV5-1 and J usage is TRBJ2-1; 11 positions agree with TRBD1. With V trimmed by 4 bases and J by 4 bases, 10 bases remained unmatched. Germline values: CDR1 SGHRS, CDR2 YFSETQ. The CDR3 has 17 residues. Written as DNA, the CDR3 is TGCGCCAGCAGCCGTACCGGGACAGGGGGACGTTACAATGAGCAGTTCTTC. This encodes CASSRTGTGGRYNEQFF.

About this clone: In the same sample, other DNA sequences code for this CDR3. The CDR3: CASSSPGQGTYEQYF. The CDR3 region has the DNA TGCGCCAGCAGCTCACCCGGACAGGGGACCTACGAGCAGTACTTC. The V call is TRBV5-1, the J call TRBJ2-7; 9 nucleotides align to TRBD1. The germline V gene encodes CDR1 SGHRS and CDR2 YFSETQ. The CDR3 spans 15 residues. V lost 3 bases and J lost 2; bases outside the gene matches: 6.

The CDR3 here is CASSSDRGLWDGYTF. The CDR3 nucleotides are TGTGCCAGCAGCTCCGACAGGGGGCTCTGGGATGGCTACACCTTC. This rearrangement joins TRBV28 to TRBJ1-2, with TRBD1 matching 10 bases. The junction had 10 bases not matched to a gene; V was cut back by 6 bases and J by 6 bases. From germline, CDR1 is MDHEN and CDR2 SYDVKM. The CDR3 is made up of 15 amino acids.

The chain couples TRBV28 to TRBJ1-2; TRBD1 might be the D (5 bases). The CDR3 runs to 14 residues. Trimming took off 3 bases at V and 5 bases at J, with 13 bases between the two ends. The germline V gene encodes CDR1 MDHEN and CDR2 SYDVKM. CDR3 DNA sequence: TGTGCCAGCAGTTTTGTCCAGGGCCCTTATGGCTACACCTTC. It yields the protein CASSFVQGPYGYTF.

The gene calls are TRBV27 and TRBJ1-5, with 11 nucleotides matching TRBD1. Germline CDR1 is MNHEY and CDR2 is SMNVEV (reference sequence). The CDR3 loop spans 14 amino acids. The junction had 4 bases not matched to a gene; V was cut back by 3 bases and J by 9 bases. The CDR3 sequence is CASSFRDRGTPQHF. CDR3 DNA: TGTGCCAGCAGTTTCCGGGACAGGGGGACGCCCCAGCATTTT.

In this sample, this clone turned up a few times. The rearrangement links TRBV9 to TRBJ2-3; D is undetermined. Per germline, CDR1 SGDLS and CDR2 YYNGEE. The V and J ends lost 2 bases and 1 base respectively, with 8 bases between them. The CDR3 length is 14 residues. CDR3: CASSVRPGTDTQYF. CDR3 coding DNA: TGTGCCAGCAGCGTTCGTCCCGGCACAGATACGCAGTATTTT.

This chain joins TRBV5-6 and TRBJ2-1; 12 bases match TRBD2. Losses at the gene ends were 5 bases for V and 6 bases for J; bases not matched to a gene: 6. CDR3 size: 15 residues. Germline V CDR1 and CDR2: SGHDT, YYEEEE. The CDR3 here is CASSPGTSGLNEQFF. Written as DNA, the CDR3 is TGTGCCAGCAGTCCCGGGACTAGCGGGCTCAATGAGCAGTTCTTC. Complete variable domain (other parts from reference TRBV5-6 and TRBJ2-1): DAGVTQSPTHLIKTRGQQVTLRCSPKSGHDTVSWYQQALGQGPQFIFQYYEEEERQRGNFPDRFSGHQFPNYSSELNVNALLLGDSALYLCASSPGTSGLNEQFFGPGTRLTVL.